The 24 T cell receptor beta chains below were found in one sample sequenced in a study of metastatic and nonmetastatic thyroid tumors. Patients were all untreated before their thyroid surgery. TCRdb re-clonotyped the PCR reads via MiXCR. The sample contains about 6,700 clones, approximately 32% of which appear only once. Sequencing used adjacent normal tissue. These TCRs come from a female donor with papillary thyroid cancer or a benign thyroid nodule (not recorded which). Some clones in this sample may be carry-over from other donors' samples.

This clone was found a few times. This chain links TRBV15 with TRBJ2-7; TRBD2 aligns across 8 bases. With V trimmed by 0 bases and J by 3 bases, 1 base remained unmatched. Germline CDR1 reads LNHNV; CDR2 reads YYDKDF (reference sequence). The CDR3 spans 14 residues. This CDR3 reads CATSREAGVYEQYF. The CDR3 nucleotides read TGTGCCACCAGCAGAGAAGCGGGAGTCTACGAGCAGTACTTC.

Worth noting for this clone: The junction and the germline gene differ at one end; a read error may be behind it. The chain combines TRBV12-3 or TRBV12-4 with TRBJ2-6; D possibly matches TRBD1 or TRBD2 (5 bases each). The CDR3 runs to 15 residues. The CDR3 loop is CASSFGGSGAYVLTF. CDR3 DNA: TGTGCCAGCAGTTTTGGAGGCTCTGGGGCCTACGTCCTGACTTTC.

Remarks on this clone: This CDR3 fails to terminate in the conserved phenylalanine or tryptophan, so it likely reflects a read error. This sequence joins TRBV18 and TRBJ2-3; 7 bases match TRBD2. Unmatched junction bases numbered 7, after V lost 3 bases and J lost 7 bases. The CDR3 totals 14 residues. Germline lookup yields CDR1 KGHSH and CDR2 LQKENI. CDR3: CASSPGAGVNTQYC. The CDR3 nucleotides read TGTGCCAGCTCACCTGGTGCGGGGGTGAATACGCAGTATTGT.

The chain uses TRBV27 and TRBJ1-2; D not resolved. The germline V gene encodes CDR1 MNHEY and CDR2 SMNVEV (reference sequence). The V end was cut by 3 bases, the J end by 4 bases, with 18 bases between. The CDR3 spans 16 residues. This CDR3 reads CASSLGATGLPYGYTF. The CDR3 DNA reads as TGTGCCAGCAGTTTGGGTGCCACGGGCTTACCCTATGGCTACACCTTC.

This clone was seen a few times. In the same sample, other DNA sequences code for this CDR3. The V call is TRBV29-1, the J call TRBJ2-2; D gene unclear. The CDR3 is made up of 13 amino acids. Between the trimmed V and J ends, which lost 3 bases and 3 bases, there was a span of 8 bases. The germline CDR1 and CDR2 sequences are SQVTM and ANQGSEA. The CDR3 reads CSVDRGYTGELFF. CDR3 sequence (DNA): TGCAGCGTTGATCGAGGCTACACCGGGGAGCTGTTTTTT.

This clone turned up a few times. The J gene is TRBJ2-7, the V gene TRBV6-7; TRBD1 agrees at 11 bases. TRBV6-7 is an ORF; its function is uncertain. The CDR3 is 17 residues long. V dropped 2 bases and J dropped 9; count of bases not matched to a gene: 15. CDR3 amino acids: CASSYPGPGQGVFWQYF. In DNA, the CDR3 is TGTGCCAGCAGTTACCCGGGACCGGGACAGGGGGTATTCTGGCAGTACTTC.

Judged by abundance, this clone is medium-sized. This chain connects TRBV7-9 to TRBJ2-5; D gene ambiguous. The CDR3 has 14 residues. Trimming took off 4 bases at V and 5 bases at J, with 14 bases between the two ends. Germline loops: CDR1 SEHNR, CDR2 FQNEAQ (reference sequence). In DNA, the CDR3 is TGTGCCAGCAGCTCCCCGTGGATCGGGGAGACCCAGTACTTC. Protein: CASSSPWIGETQYF. The full variable domain, its missing parts supplied by reference TRBV7-9 and TRBJ2-5, is DTGVSQNPRHKITKRGQNVTFRCDPISEHNRLYWYRQTLGQGPEFLTYFQNEAQLEKSRLLSDRFSAERPKGSFSTLEIQRTEQGDSAMYLCASSSPWIGETQYFGPGTRLLVL.

Within the sample, this clone is medium-sized. The chain carries TRBV20-1 and TRBJ1-4; D is perhaps TRBD1 (6 bases). Germline CDR1 DFQATT, CDR2 SNEGSKA (reference sequence). The germline V and J ends were trimmed by 6 bases and 6 bases, with 20 bases remaining between them. The CDR3 covers 15 residues. CDR3 residues: CSAPVERAGDEKLFF. CDR3 DNA sequence: TGCAGTGCCCCGGTGGAGCGGGCAGGGGATGAAAAACTGTTTTTT.

The table lists this clone with a few counts. The chain links TRBV10-3 to TRBJ2-2; TRBD2 aligns across 11 bases. The J segment lost 6 bases and the V segment lost 4 bases, leaving 1 base of the junction unmatched. The CDR3 loop spans 14 amino acids. Germline V gene data show CDR1 as ENHRY and CDR2 as SYGVKD. This CDR3 is CAISGSGGAGELFF. CDR3 nucleotide sequence: TGTGCCATCAGTGGTAGCGGGGGGGCCGGGGAGCTGTTTTTT.

By sample share, this clone is medium-sized. This chain connects TRBV14 to TRBJ1-1; tentative D call: TRBD1 (5 bases). CDR3 length equals 16 residues. The germline CDR1 and CDR2 sequences are SGHDN and FVKESK. The ends were cut back, 2 bases at V and 0 bases at J, with 13 bases in the middle. Written as DNA, the CDR3 is TGTGCCAGCAGCCAATTGGGAGGGGTCATGAACACTGAAGCTTTCTTT. Its protein product is CASSQLGGVMNTEAFF.

This clone was seen only once. The junction departs from germline at one end; a sequencing error may be responsible. The rearrangement links TRBV4-1 to TRBJ2-5; 8 nucleotides line up with TRBD2. The CDR3 consists of 18 residues. In germline, CDR1 is MGHRA, CDR2 YSYEKL. CDR3 region: CASSPYGTREGDQETQYF. The CDR3 region has the DNA TGCGCCAGCAGCCCGTATGGGACTAGAGAGGGGGACCAAGAGACACAGTACTTC.

The chain carries TRBV20-1 and TRBJ2-5, with 10 bases fitting TRBD2. The closer fit of TRBJ2-1 to the DNA end suggests the J call may be wrong. This CDR3 contains 15 residues. Per the germline V gene, CDR1 is DFQATT and CDR2 is SNEGSKA (reference sequence). DNA of the CDR3: TGCAGTGCTGAAGTTGGGACTAGCGTTCACAATGAGCAGTTCTTC. Amino acid sequence: CSAEVGTSVHNEQFF.

The chain is built from TRBV6-1 and TRBJ1-2; possible D gene TRBD1, 5 bases. This CDR3 has 15 residues. The V gene's germline CDR1 is MNHNS and CDR2 SASEGT. Deletions cut 6 bases from V and 5 bases from J, with 19 bases between. Here the CDR3 reads CASRPVRTGLYGYTF. CDR3 in DNA: TGTGCCAGCAGACCCGTACGCACAGGACTATATGGCTACACCTTC.

Sample share makes this clone medium-sized. Other nucleotide sequences from this sample produce the same CDR3. The chain joins TRBV2 to TRBJ2-5; 7 bases fit TRBD2. The CDR3 spans 16 residues. The V gene's germline CDR1 is SNHLY and CDR2 FYNNEI. V dropped 0 bases and J dropped 1; count of bases not matched to a gene: 5. Here the CDR3 reads CASSEALGGGQETQYF. In DNA, the CDR3 is TGTGCCAGCAGTGAAGCGCTGGGCGGGGGCCAAGAGACCCAGTACTTC.

The gene calls are TRBV4-2 and TRBJ2-1, with D maybe TRBD1 (6 bases). Germline V gives CDR1 LGHNA, CDR2 YNFKEQ. Trimming shortened V by 0 bases and J by 5 bases, and 14 bases separated the two germline ends. There are 16 residues in the CDR3. CDR3: CASSQELQGRNNEQFF. The DNA for the CDR3 is TGTGCCAGCAGCCAAGAGCTACAGGGAAGGAACAATGAGCAGTTCTTC.

J is TRBJ2-2 and V is TRBV9, with D perhaps TRBD1 (6 bases). Deletions cut 4 bases from V and 0 bases from J, with 13 bases between. The CDR3 totals 16 residues. CDR1 is SGDLS and CDR2 is YYNGEE in the germline V gene. CDR3 in DNA: TGTGCCAGCAGCATTGACAGGCCAACGAACACCGGGGAGCTGTTTTTT. Translated, it gives CASSIDRPTNTGELFF.

About this clone itself: This may stem from a read error, because a much larger clone lies one nucleotide away. In the same sample, other DNA sequences code for this CDR3. V and J are TRBV11-2 and TRBJ2-1; maybe TRBD2 (7 bases). In germline, CDR1 is SGHAT, CDR2 FQNNGV. The CDR3 totals 17 residues. In DNA form, the CDR3 reads TGTGCCAGCAGCTTAGGAAGGGGGGGGAGCTCCTACAATGAGCAGTTTTTC. As protein: CASSLGRGGSSYNEQFF. Full variable domain (remainder filled in from reference TRBV11-2 and TRBJ2-1): EAGVAQSPRYKIIEKRQSVAFWCNPISGHATLYWYQQILGQGPKLLIQFQNNGVVDDSQLPKDRFSAERLKGVDSTLKIQPAKLEDSAVYLCASSLGRGGSSYNEQFFGPGTRLTVL.

This clone counts as medium-sized (0.01 to 0.1%). CDR3 nucleotide sequence: TGCGCCAGCAGTGAGAATACCGGGACACCGACAGATACGCAGTATTTT. Amino acids: CASSENTGTPTDTQYF. The gene calls are TRBV10-1 and TRBJ2-3; D perhaps matches TRBD1 (6 bases). Between the trimmed V and J ends, which lost 2 bases and 3 bases, there was a span of 15 bases. The CDR3 sequence is 16 residues long. Germline CDR1 is WNHNN and CDR2 is SYGVQD (reference sequence).

The chain carries TRBV6-1 and TRBJ2-7, with D uncertain. The CDR3 covers 14 residues. Trimming cost V 4 bases and J 3 bases, with 13 bases left between them. Germline values: CDR1 MNHNS, CDR2 SASEGT. The CDR3 DNA is TGTGCCAGCAGTGGCTCCCATTCCCGCTACGAGCAGTACTTC. This encodes CASSGSHSRYEQYF.

This clone was observed a handful of times. An end of the junction does not agree with germline; a read error may underlie this. The genes are TRBV27 and TRBJ1-2; perhaps TRBD1 as D (5 bases). CDR3 length: 16 amino acids. Germline loops: CDR1 MNHEY, CDR2 SMNVEV (reference sequence). In nucleotides, the CDR3 is TGTGCCAGCAGTCCCGAAGTGGGGCGCTCGGCCTATTGCTACACCTTC. Its translation: CASSPEVGRSAYCYTF.

This clone appeared a few times. A much larger clone lies a single base off, so this may be a read error. V usage is TRBV2 and J usage is TRBJ2-7; D not certain. Germline V gives CDR1 SNHLY, CDR2 FYNNEI. The CDR3 runs to 14 residues. Trimming removed 7 bases at V and 5 bases at J, with 18 bases between. CDR3 sequence reads: CASIVPPKTHEQYF. In nucleotides, the CDR3 is TGTGCCAGCATTGTCCCACCAAAGACCCACGAGCAGTACTTC.

In its sample, this clone was seen a few times. The chain employs TRBV12-3 or TRBV12-4 and TRBJ2-7; D call uncertain. The CDR3 has 13 residues. V was pared by 5 bases and J by 1 base, with 9 bases between. CDR3 sequence: CASSPFLSYEQYF. In DNA form, the CDR3 reads TGTGCCAGCAGTCCCTTCCTTTCCTACGAGCAGTACTTC.

The gene calls are TRBV5-1 and TRBJ2-1; D perhaps matches TRBD1 (5 bases). Trimming took off 1 base at V and 6 bases at J, with 14 bases between the two ends. CDR3 length: 15 amino acids. CDR1 and CDR2 from the germline V gene are SGHRS and YFSETQ. CDR3: CASSLYTDRGNEQFF. The CDR3 nucleotides read TGCGCCAGCAGCTTGTACACGGATAGGGGCAATGAGCAGTTCTTC.

This clone is medium-sized in the sample. This chain links TRBV11-2 with TRBJ2-3; D remains unclear. The CDR3 length is 14 residues. The V end lost 1 base, the J end lost 1 base, and 6 bases lay between the germline ends. Per germline, CDR1 SGHAT and CDR2 FQNNGV. The CDR3 sequence: CASSLGHGTDTQYF. The CDR3 DNA reads TGTGCCAGCAGCTTAGGGCACGGCACAGATACGCAGTATTTT.